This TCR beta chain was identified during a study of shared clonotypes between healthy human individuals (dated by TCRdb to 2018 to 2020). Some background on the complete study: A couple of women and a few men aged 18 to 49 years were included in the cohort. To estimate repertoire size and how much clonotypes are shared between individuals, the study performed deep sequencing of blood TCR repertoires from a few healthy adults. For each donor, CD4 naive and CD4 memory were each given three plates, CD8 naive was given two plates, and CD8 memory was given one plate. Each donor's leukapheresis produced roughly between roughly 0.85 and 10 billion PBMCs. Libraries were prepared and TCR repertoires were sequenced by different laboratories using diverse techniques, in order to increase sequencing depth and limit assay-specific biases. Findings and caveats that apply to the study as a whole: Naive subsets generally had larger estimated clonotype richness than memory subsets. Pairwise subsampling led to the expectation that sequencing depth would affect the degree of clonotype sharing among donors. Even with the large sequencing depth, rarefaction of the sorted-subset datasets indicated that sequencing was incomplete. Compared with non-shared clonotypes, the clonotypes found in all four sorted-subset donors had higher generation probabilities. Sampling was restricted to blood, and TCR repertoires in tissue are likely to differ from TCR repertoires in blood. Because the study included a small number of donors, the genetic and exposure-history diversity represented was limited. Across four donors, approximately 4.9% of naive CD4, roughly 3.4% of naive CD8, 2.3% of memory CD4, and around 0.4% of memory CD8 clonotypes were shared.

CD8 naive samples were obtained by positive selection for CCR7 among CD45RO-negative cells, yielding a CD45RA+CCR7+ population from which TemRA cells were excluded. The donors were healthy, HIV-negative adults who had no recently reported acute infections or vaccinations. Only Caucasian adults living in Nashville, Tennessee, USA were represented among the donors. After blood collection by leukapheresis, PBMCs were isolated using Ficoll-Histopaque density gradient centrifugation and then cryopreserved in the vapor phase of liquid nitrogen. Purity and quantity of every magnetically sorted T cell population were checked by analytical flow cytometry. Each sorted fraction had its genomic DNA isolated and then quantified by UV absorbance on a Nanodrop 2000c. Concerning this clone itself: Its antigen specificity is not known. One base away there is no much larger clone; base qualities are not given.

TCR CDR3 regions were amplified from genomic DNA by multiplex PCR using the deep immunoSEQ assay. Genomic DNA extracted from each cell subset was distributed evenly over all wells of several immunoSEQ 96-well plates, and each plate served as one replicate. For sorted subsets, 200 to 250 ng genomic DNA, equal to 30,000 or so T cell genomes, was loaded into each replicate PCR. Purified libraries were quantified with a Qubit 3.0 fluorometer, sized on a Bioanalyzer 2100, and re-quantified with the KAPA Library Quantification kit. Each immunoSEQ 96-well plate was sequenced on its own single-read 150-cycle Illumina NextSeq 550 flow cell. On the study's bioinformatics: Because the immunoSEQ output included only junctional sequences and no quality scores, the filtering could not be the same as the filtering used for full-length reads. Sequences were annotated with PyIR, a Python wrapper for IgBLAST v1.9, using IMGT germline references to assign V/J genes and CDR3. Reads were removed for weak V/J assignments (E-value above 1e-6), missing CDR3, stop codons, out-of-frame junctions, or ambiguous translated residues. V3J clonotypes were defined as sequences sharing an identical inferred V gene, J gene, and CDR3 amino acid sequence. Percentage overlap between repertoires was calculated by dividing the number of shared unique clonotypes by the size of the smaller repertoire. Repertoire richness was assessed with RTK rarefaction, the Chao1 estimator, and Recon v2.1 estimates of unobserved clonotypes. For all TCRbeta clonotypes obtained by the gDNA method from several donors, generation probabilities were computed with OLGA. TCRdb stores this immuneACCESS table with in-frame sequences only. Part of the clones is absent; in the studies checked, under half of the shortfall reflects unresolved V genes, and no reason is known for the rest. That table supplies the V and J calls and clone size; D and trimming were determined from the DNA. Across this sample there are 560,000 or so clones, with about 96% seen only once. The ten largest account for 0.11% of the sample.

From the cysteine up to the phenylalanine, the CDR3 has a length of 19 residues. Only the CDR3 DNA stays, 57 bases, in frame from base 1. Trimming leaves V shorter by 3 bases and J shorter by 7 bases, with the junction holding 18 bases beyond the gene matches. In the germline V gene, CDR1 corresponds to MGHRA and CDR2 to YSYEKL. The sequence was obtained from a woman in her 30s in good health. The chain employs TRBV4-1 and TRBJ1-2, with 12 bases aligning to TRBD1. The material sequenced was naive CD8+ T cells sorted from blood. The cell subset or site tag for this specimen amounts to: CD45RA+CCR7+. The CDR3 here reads CASSHTRGTGGAGSGGYTF. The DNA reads TGCGCCAGCAGCCATACGCGGGGGACAGGGGGCGCTGGGAGTGGTGGCTACACCTTC.